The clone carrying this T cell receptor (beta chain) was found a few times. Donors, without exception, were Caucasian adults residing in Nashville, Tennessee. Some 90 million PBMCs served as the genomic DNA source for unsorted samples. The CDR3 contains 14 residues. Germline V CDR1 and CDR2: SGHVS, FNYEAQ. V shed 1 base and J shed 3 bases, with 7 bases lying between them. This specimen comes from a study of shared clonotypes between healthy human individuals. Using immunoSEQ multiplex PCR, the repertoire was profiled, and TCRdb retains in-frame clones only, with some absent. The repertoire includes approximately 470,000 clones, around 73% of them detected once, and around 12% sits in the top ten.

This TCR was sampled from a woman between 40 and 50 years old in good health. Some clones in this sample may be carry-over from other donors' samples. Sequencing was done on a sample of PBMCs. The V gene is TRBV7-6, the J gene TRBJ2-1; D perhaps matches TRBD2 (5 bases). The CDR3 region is CASSLVGVYNEQFF. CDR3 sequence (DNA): TGTGCCAGCAGCTTAGTCGGGGTCTACAATGAGCAGTTCTTC. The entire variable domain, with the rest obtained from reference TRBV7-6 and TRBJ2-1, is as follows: GAGVSQSPRYKVTKRGQDVALRCDPISGHVSLYWYRQALGQGPEFLTYFNYEAQQDKSGLPNDRFSAERPEGSISTLTIQRTEQRDSAMYRCASSLVGVYNEQFFGPGTRLTVL.